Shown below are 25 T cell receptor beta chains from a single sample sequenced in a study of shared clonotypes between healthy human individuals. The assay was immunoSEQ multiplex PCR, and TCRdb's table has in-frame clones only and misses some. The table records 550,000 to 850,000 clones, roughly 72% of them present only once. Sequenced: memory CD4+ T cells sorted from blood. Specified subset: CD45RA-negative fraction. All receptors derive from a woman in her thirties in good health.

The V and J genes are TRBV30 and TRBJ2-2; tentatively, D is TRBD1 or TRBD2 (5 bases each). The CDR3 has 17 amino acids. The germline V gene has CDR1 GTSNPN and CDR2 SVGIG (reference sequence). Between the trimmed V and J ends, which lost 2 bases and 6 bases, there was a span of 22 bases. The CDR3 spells CAWSTPPGTPRAGELFF. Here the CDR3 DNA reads TGTGCCTGGAGTACCCCCCCCGGGACCCCGAGGGCCGGGGAGCTGTTTTTT.

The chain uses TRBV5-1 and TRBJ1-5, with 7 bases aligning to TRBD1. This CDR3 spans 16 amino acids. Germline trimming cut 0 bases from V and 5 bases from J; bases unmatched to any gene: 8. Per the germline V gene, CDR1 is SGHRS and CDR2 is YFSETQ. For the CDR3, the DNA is TGCGCCAGCAGCTTGGGGCCTACAGGGGAAGATCAGCCCCAGCATTTT. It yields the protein CASSLGPTGEDQPQHF.

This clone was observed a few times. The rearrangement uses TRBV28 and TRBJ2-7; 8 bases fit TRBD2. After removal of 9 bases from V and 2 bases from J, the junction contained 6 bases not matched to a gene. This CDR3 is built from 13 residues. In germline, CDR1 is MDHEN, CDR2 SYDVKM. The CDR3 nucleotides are TGTGCCAGTGAACCGGGACTAGCCTACGAGCAGTACTTC. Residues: CASEPGLAYEQYF.

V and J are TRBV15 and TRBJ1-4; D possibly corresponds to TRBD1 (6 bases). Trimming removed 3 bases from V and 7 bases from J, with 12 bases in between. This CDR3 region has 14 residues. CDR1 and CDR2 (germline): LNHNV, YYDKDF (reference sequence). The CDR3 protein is CATSSGGGGEKLFF. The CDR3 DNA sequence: TGTGCCACCAGCAGCGGAGGGGGTGGTGAAAAACTGTTTTTT.

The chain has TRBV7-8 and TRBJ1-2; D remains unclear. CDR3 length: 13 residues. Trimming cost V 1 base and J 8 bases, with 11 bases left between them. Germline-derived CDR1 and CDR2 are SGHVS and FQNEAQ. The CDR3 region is CASSLGTLSGYTF. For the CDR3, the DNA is TGTGCCAGCAGCTTAGGGACCCTGAGCGGCTACACCTTC. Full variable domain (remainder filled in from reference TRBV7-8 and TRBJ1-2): GAGVSQSPRYKVAKRGQDVALRCDPISGHVSLFWYQQALGQGPEFLTYFQNEAQLDKSGLPSDRFFAERPEGSVSTLKIQRTQQEDSAVYLCASSLGTLSGYTFGSGTRLTVV.

This CDR3 is CASSYSGRALNEQFF. The CDR3 DNA reads TGTGCCAGCAGCTATAGCGGGAGGGCCCTTAATGAGCAGTTCTTC. The genes are TRBV7-8 and TRBJ2-1, with 11 bases lining up with TRBD2. The J segment lost 7 bases and the V segment lost 4 bases, leaving 6 bases of the junction unmatched. The CDR3 totals 15 residues. The V gene's germline CDR1 is SGHVS and CDR2 FQNEAQ.

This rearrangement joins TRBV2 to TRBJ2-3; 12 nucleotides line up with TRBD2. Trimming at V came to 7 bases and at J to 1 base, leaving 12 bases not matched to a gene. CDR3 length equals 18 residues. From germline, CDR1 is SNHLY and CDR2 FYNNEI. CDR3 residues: CASTNSPLAGGGTDTQYF. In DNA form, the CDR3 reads TGTGCCAGCACTAACAGCCCCCTAGCGGGAGGGGGCACAGATACGCAGTATTTT.

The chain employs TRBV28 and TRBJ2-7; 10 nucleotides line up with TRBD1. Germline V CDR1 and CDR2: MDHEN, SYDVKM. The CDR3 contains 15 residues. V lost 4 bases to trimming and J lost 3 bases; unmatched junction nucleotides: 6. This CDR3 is CASSSPGQGIYEQYF. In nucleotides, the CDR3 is TGTGCCAGCAGTTCCCCGGGACAGGGGATCTACGAGCAGTACTTC.

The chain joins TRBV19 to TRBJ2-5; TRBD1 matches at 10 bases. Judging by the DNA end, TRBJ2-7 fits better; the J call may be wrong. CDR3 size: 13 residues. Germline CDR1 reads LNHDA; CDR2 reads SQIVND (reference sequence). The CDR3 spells CASKGTGAYEQYF. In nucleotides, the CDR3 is TGTGCCAGTAAAGGGACAGGGGCGTACGAGCAGTACTTC.

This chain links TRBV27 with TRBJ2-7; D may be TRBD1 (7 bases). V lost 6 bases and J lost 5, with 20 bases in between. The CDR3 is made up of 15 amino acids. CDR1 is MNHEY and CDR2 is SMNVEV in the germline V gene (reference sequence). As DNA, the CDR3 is TGTGCCAGCAGGTGGGCGTATGGAGGGGGCCACGAGCAGTACTTC. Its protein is CASRWAYGGGHEQYF.

The CDR3 reads CASSVSGTFADTQYF. As DNA, the CDR3 is TGCGCCAGCAGCGTCAGTGGGACATTCGCGGATACGCAGTATTTT. J is TRBJ2-3 and V is TRBV5-1; TRBD1 is a possible D gene (6 bases). Trimming took off 4 bases at V and 6 bases at J, with 18 bases between the two ends. The CDR3 consists of 15 residues. CDR1 SGHRS and CDR2 YFSETQ come from the germline V gene.

In DNA form, the CDR3 reads TGTGCCAGCACCGACCTGATAACGCAGTATTTT. Translation gives CASTDLITQYF. The J gene is TRBJ2-3, the V gene TRBV7-6; no clear D gene. CDR3 length equals 11 residues. Trimming shortened V by 7 bases and J by 9 bases, and 11 bases separated the two germline ends. CDR1 SGHVS and CDR2 FNYEAQ come from the germline V gene.

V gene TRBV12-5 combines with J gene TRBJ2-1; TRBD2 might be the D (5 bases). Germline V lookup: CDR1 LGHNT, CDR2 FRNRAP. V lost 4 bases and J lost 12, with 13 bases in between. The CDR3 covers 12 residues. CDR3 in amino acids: CASGWETTPQFF. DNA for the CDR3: TGTGCTAGTGGTTGGGAGACAACTCCGCAGTTCTTC. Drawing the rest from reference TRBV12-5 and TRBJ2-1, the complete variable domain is DARVTQTPRHKVTEMGQEVTMRCQPILGHNTVFWYRQTMMQGLELLAYFRNRAPLDDSGMPKDRFSAEMPDATLATLKIQPSEPRDSAVYFCASGWETTPQFFGPGTRLTVL.

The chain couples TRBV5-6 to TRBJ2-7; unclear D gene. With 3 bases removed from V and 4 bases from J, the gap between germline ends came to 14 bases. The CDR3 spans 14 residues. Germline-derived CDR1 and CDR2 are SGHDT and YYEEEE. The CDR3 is CASSWSEGEYEQYF. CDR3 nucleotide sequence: TGTGCCAGCAGCTGGTCAGAAGGCGAATACGAGCAGTACTTC.

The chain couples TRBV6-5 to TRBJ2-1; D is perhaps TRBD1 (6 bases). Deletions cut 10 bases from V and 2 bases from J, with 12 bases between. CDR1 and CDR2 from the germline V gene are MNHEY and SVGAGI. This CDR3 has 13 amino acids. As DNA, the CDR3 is TGTGCCACCACAAGACAGGCCTACAATGAGCAGTTCTTC. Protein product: CATTRQAYNEQFF.

CDR3 bases: TGTGCCAGCAGTTTGGCGACTCGATGGTCTGAAGCTTTCTTT. Protein product: CASSLATRWSEAFF. V is TRBV28 and J is TRBJ1-1, with D uncertain. The CDR3 length is 14 residues. Trimming took off 3 bases at V and 6 bases at J, with 14 bases between the two ends. Germline V CDR1 and CDR2: MDHEN, SYDVKM.

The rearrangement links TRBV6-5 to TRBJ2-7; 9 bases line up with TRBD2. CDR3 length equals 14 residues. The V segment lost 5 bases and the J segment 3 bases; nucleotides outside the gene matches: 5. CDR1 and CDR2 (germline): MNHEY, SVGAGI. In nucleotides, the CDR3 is TGTGCCAGCAGTCCAGGGACTAGCAGCTACGAGCAGTACTTC. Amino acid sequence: CASSPGTSSYEQYF.

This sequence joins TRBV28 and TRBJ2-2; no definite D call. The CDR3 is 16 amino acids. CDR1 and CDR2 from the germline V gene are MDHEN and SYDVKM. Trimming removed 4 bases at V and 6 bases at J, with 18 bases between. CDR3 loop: CASSYMKGGHSGELFF. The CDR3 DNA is TGTGCCAGCAGTTACATGAAGGGTGGGCATTCCGGGGAGCTGTTTTTT.

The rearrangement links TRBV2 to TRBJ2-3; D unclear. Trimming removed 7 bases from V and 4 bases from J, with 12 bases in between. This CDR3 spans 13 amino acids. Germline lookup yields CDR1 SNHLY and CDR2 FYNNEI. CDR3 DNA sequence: TGTGCCAGCACGGGCCCTTTTGCAGATACGCAGTATTTT. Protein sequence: CASTGPFADTQYF.

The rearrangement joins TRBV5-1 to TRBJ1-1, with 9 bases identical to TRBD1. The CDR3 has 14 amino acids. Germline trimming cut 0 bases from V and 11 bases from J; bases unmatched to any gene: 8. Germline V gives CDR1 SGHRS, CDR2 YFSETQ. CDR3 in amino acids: CASSLGNRGLSAFF. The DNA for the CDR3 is TGCGCCAGCAGCTTGGGTAACAGGGGGCTTAGTGCTTTCTTT.

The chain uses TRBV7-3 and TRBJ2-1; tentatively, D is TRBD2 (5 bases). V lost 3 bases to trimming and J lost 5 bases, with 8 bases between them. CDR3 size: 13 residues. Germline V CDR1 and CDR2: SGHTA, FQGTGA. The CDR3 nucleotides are TGTGCCAGCAGCTTTTCCGGGAACAATGAGCAGTTCTTC. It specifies CASSFSGNNEQFF.

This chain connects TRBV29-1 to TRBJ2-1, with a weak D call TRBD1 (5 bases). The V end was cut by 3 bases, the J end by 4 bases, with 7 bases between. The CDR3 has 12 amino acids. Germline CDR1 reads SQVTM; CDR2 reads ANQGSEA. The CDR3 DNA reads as TGCAGCGTTGAGGGGCGGTACAATGAGCAGTTCTTC. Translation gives CSVEGRYNEQFF.

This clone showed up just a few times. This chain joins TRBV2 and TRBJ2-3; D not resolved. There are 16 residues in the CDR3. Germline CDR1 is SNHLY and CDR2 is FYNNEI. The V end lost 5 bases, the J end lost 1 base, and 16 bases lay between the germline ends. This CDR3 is CASSRPLADGTDTQYF. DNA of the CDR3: TGTGCCAGCAGTCGACCCCTGGCGGACGGCACAGATACGCAGTATTTT.

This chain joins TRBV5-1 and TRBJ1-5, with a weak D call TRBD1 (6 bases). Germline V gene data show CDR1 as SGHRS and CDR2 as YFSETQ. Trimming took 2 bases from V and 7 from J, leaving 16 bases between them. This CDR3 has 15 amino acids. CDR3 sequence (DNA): TGCGCCAGCAGCTTATCCTCAGGGGAAGGCCAGCCCCAGCATTTT. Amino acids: CASSLSSGEGQPQHF.

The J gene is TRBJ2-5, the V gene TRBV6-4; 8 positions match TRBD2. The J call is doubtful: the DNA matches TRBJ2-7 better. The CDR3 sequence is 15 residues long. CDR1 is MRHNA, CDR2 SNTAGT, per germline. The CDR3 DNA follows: TGTGCCAGCATCTCCAGCGGGAGAATCTCCTACGAGCAGTACTTC. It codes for CASISSGRISYEQYF.